The 18 T cell receptor beta chains below all came from one sample that was sequenced in a study of cytomegalovirus exposure and HLA in healthy donors. Clones were sequenced by immunoSEQ multiplex PCR, and TCRdb holds only the in-frame ones, with some missing. The sample shows approximately 160,000 clones, approximately 86% of them seen only once. Sequenced material: PBMCs. Receptors were obtained from a woman between 18 and 29 years old in good health and CMV-seronegative.

CDR3 DNA: TGCGCCAGCAGCCGTGGGGAGCGCCCCTACGAGCAGTACTTC. Residues: CASSRGERPYEQYF. The chain combines TRBV4-3 with TRBJ2-7; TRBD2 is a possible D gene (5 bases). Germline-derived CDR1 and CDR2 are LGHNA and YSLEER. The CDR3 is 14 amino acids. V was cut by 4 bases and J by 2 bases, with 12 bases left in between.

The J gene is TRBJ1-1, the V gene TRBV5-8; 7 bases are a match to TRBD1. The CDR3 is 15 residues long. V shed 5 bases, J shed 8 bases, and the junction held 15 bases outside the gene matches. Germline assignment: CDR1 SGHTS and CDR2 YDEGEE. This chain's CDR3 is CASSPARDSRQEAFF. In DNA, the CDR3 is TGTGCCAGCAGTCCCGCCAGGGACAGTCGGCAGGAAGCTTTCTTT.

This clone is a singleton in its sample. The J gene is TRBJ1-4, the V gene TRBV1. TRBV1 is a pseudogene locus. CDR3 length equals 12 residues. This CDR3 is CTSSRSSEKLFF. The CDR3 DNA reads as TGCACCAGCAGCCGTAGCTCGGAAAAACTGTTTTTT.

The V and J genes are TRBV7-9 and TRBJ2-5, with TRBD1 matching 10 bases. The germline V gene has CDR1 SEHNR and CDR2 FQNEAQ (reference sequence). The CDR3 has 15 residues. V lost 2 bases and J lost 4; bases outside the gene matches: 4. The CDR3 sequence: CASSLRDRGGETQYF. DNA of the CDR3: TGTGCCAGCAGCTTAAGGGACAGGGGCGGAGAGACCCAGTACTTC.

This clone turned up a few times. The rearrangement joins TRBV2 to TRBJ2-7, with TRBD2 matching 7 bases. Germline CDR1 and CDR2: SNHLY and FYNNEI. V trimming: 7 bases; J trimming: 6 bases; junction bases outside the gene matches: 3. This CDR3 contains 11 residues. CDR3 amino acids: CASIWGGEQYF. The CDR3 nucleotides are TGTGCCAGCATATGGGGGGGCGAGCAGTACTTC.

V and J are TRBV9 and TRBJ1-1; D is perhaps TRBD1 (5 bases). The CDR3 has 13 amino acids. Germline V gives CDR1 SGDLS, CDR2 YYNGEE. V was clipped by 4 bases and J by 6 bases, with 13 bases between them. The CDR3 DNA sequence: TGTGCCAGCAGCCGTAATAAGGGGCCTGAAGCTTTCTTT. Its protein product is CASSRNKGPEAFF.

The chain uses TRBV5-1 and TRBJ1-4; D perhaps matches TRBD1 (5 bases). Trimming removed 0 bases from V and 10 bases from J, with 13 bases in between. The CDR3 is 14 residues long. Germline-derived CDR1 and CDR2 are SGHRS and YFSETQ. In DNA form, the CDR3 reads TGCGCCAGCAGCTTGGGCCTGGGGGAGGTAAAACTGTTTTTT. Translated, it gives CASSLGLGEVKLFF.

This sequence joins TRBV5-6 and TRBJ2-1; 8 bases are a match to TRBD1. This CDR3 is 14 amino acids long. The trim removed 0 bases at V and 6 bases at J, leaving 2 bases unmatched. Per the germline V gene, CDR1 is SGHDT and CDR2 is YYEEEE. The CDR3 loop reads CASSLGQGTNEQFF. The CDR3 DNA is TGTGCCAGCAGCTTGGGACAGGGGACCAATGAGCAGTTCTTC.

The rearrangement links TRBV29-1 to TRBJ1-2, with TRBD1 matching over 9 bases. This CDR3 is built from 13 residues. V dropped 5 bases and J dropped 2; count of bases not matched to a gene: 3. Germline V gene data show CDR1 as SQVTM and CDR2 as ANQGSEA. Here the CDR3 DNA reads TGCAGCGTTTATGGGACAGGGAACTATGGCTACACCTTC. Translated: CSVYGTGNYGYTF.

The chain recombines TRBV7-6 with TRBJ2-1, with 8 positions matching TRBD2. J gave up 5 bases and V 2 bases, and 5 bases lay outside the gene matches. The CDR3 is made up of 15 amino acids. The germline CDR1 and CDR2 sequences are SGHVS and FNYEAQ. The CDR3 DNA follows: TGTGCCAGCAGCTTAACAGGACTAGCTAACAATGAGCAGTTCTTC. Its translation: CASSLTGLANNEQFF.

The sample holds one count of this clone. The J gene is TRBJ2-1, the V gene TRBV14, with 11 nucleotides matching TRBD2. Germline CDR1 reads SGHDN; CDR2 reads FVKESK. Germline trimming cut 4 bases from V and 5 bases from J; bases unmatched to any gene: 7. The CDR3 is made up of 16 amino acids. The CDR3 is CASSLPGTSGHNEQFF. The DNA for the CDR3 is TGTGCCAGCAGCCTGCCCGGGACTAGCGGTCACAATGAGCAGTTCTTC.

The V and J genes are TRBV6-1 and TRBJ1-3; 8 bases align to TRBD1. The CDR3 runs 22 residues. The junction had 25 bases not matched to a gene; V was cut back by 2 bases and J by 4 bases. Per the germline V gene, CDR1 is MNHNS and CDR2 is SASEGT. Written as DNA, the CDR3 is TGTGCCAGCAGTGAAAGGCTCGTGGTGGAAGCTACAGGGGGGATCAAGGGAAACACCATATATTTT. This codes for CASSERLVVEATGGIKGNTIYF.

The gene calls are TRBV5-1 and TRBJ2-5; a weak D match, TRBD2 (5 bases). V was shortened by 3 bases and J by 2 bases, with 11 bases between the two germline ends. The CDR3 consists of 14 residues. CDR1 is SGHRS, CDR2 YFSETQ, per germline. The CDR3 DNA reads TGCGCCAGCAGCTCAGAGGGCTTTCAAGAGACCCAGTACTTC. Its protein product is CASSSEGFQETQYF.

The V gene is TRBV5-4, the J gene TRBJ1-1, with D hard to call. Germline V gene data show CDR1 as SGHNT and CDR2 as YYREEE (reference sequence). CDR3 size: 14 residues. The V and J ends lost 0 bases and 4 bases respectively, with 10 bases between them. CDR3 protein: CASSLGRRPTEAFF. CDR3 DNA: TGTGCCAGCAGCTTGGGTCGGAGACCCACTGAAGCTTTCTTT.

The CDR3: CASSQKPGTSGRLYNEQFF. The CDR3 region has the DNA TGTGCCAGCAGCCAAAAACCAGGGACTAGCGGGAGGCTCTACAATGAGCAGTTCTTC. The chain recombines TRBV27 with TRBJ2-1; 15 bases are a match to TRBD2. The CDR3 loop spans 19 amino acids. V shed 6 bases, J shed 3 bases, and the junction held 12 bases outside the gene matches. Germline assignment: CDR1 MNHEY and CDR2 SMNVEV (reference sequence).

The rearrangement uses TRBV5-6 and TRBJ1-1, with D unresolved. Per germline, CDR1 SGHDT and CDR2 YYEEEE. The V end was cut by 0 bases, the J end by 3 bases, with 9 bases between. There are 14 residues in the CDR3. CDR3 region: CASSLGVRDTEAFF. The CDR3 bases are TGTGCCAGCAGCTTGGGGGTGCGGGACACTGAAGCTTTCTTT.

V usage is TRBV6-5 and J usage is TRBJ1-6, with a weak D call TRBD1 (6 bases). Per germline, CDR1 MNHEY and CDR2 SVGAGI. The CDR3 totals 13 residues. V dropped 7 bases and J dropped 7 bases, with 11 bases sitting between them. CDR3 region: CASTGEENSPLHF. The CDR3 bases are TGTGCCAGCACAGGGGAAGAAAATTCACCCCTCCACTTT.

This chain joins TRBV19 and TRBJ1-5; a possible D gene is TRBD1 (6 bases). In germline, CDR1 is LNHDA, CDR2 SQIVND (reference sequence). CDR3 length: 14 residues. The V and J ends lost 5 bases and 7 bases respectively, with 15 bases between them. The CDR3 loop reads CASSQRGRGQPQHF. Written as DNA, the CDR3 is TGTGCCAGTAGTCAAAGGGGGAGGGGGCAGCCCCAGCATTTT.